Shown below are 20 T cell receptor beta chains from a single sample sequenced in a study of prognosis after radiotherapy for stage I lung cancer. From genomic DNA, TCR beta CDR3 was amplified by two-round multiplex PCR. Round-one PCR had primers specific to each TRBV and TRBJ gene. From the multiplex PCR reads, TCRdb called clonotypes with MiXCR, one entry per CDR3 protein. The table shows about 35,000 distinct CDR3 sequences, with 32% occurring only once. The starting material was PBMCs, obtained before or after stereotactic body radiation therapy (not recorded which). The source is a donor at least 50 years old with non-small cell lung cancer.

As to this clonotype: A much larger clonotype is one base distant, so this may be a read error. V is TRBV11-2 and J is TRBJ2-7; 13 nucleotides align to TRBD2. This CDR3 has 17 residues. V lost 4 bases, J lost 0 bases, and 6 bases stayed unmatched. Germline V gives CDR1 SGHAT, CDR2 FQNNGV. This CDR3 reads CASSSMTSGGYSYEQYF. CDR3 nucleotides: TGTGCCAGCAGCTCAATGACTAGCGGGGGGTACTCCTACGAGCAGTACTTC.

This clonotype was seen at least ten times. The rearrangement links TRBV7-8 to TRBJ2-7; tentatively, D is TRBD2 (5 bases). Germline CDR1 reads SGHVS; CDR2 reads FQNEAQ. The CDR3 contains 13 residues. V was clipped by 8 bases and J by 3 bases, with 14 bases between them. CDR3 in DNA: TGTGCCAGCGAGGGCCCCCTTCTCTACGAGCAGTACTTC. Translating it yields CASEGPLLYEQYF.

As to this clonotype: This may stem from a read error, because a much larger clone lies one nucleotide away. V usage is TRBV12-3 or TRBV12-4 and J usage is TRBJ2-2; 8 positions match TRBD1. The CDR3 is made up of 15 amino acids. CDR3 nucleotides: TGTGCCAACAGTCCCCAGGGGGCAGGTGGCGGGGAGCTGTTTTTT. This gives the protein CANSPQGAGGGELFF.

At least ten counts were recorded for this clonotype. The rearrangement uses TRBV5-1 and TRBJ1-5; TRBD1 matches at 7 bases. Germline V gene sequence: CDR1 SGHRS, CDR2 YFSETQ. The CDR3 extends over 14 amino acids. The V segment lost 3 bases and the J segment 3 bases; nucleotides outside the gene matches: 3. The CDR3 loop is CASSSQGNNQPQHF. In DNA, the CDR3 is TGCGCCAGCAGCTCACAGGGGAACAATCAGCCCCAGCATTTT.

V usage is TRBV20-1 and J usage is TRBJ2-3, with 9 bases that match TRBD2. Germline CDR1 is DFQATT and CDR2 is SNEGSKA (reference sequence). Trimming cost V 0 bases and J 6 bases; bases outside gene matches: 7. The CDR3 length is 15 residues. For the CDR3, the DNA is TGCAGTGCTAGAGATCTAGGACTAGCGAGCGATACGCAGTATTTT. Translated: CSARDLGLASDTQYF.

There are a few counts of this clonotype. The rearrangement joins TRBV3-1 to TRBJ1-5, with D perhaps TRBD1 (5 bases). Trimming cost V 2 bases and J 3 bases, with 8 bases left between them. The V gene's germline CDR1 is LGHDT and CDR2 YNNKEL (reference sequence). The CDR3 sequence is 14 residues long. CDR3 region: CASSQTGHNQPQHF. The DNA of the CDR3 is TGTGCCAGCAGCCAAACAGGACACAATCAGCCCCAGCATTTT.

On this clonotype itself: A far larger clone differs by one base, so this is likely a read error. The rearrangement joins TRBV6-6 to TRBJ1-5; tentative D call: TRBD1 (5 bases). The CDR3 sequence is 15 residues long. Germline-derived CDR1 and CDR2 are MNHNY and SVGAGI (reference sequence). The CDR3, as DNA: TGTGCCAGCAGTTACTCGACCGGAGGGGATCAGCACCAGCATTTT. The encoded protein is CASSYSTGGDQHQHF.

In this sample, this clonotype turned up many times. This sequence joins TRBV20-1 and TRBJ1-5; no reliable D call. The CDR3 is made up of 14 amino acids. CDR1 and CDR2 (germline): DFQATT, SNEGSKA (reference sequence). V was clipped by 0 bases and J by 3 bases, with 9 bases between them. The CDR3 loop reads CSARDLRDNQPQHF. CDR3 coding DNA: TGCAGTGCTAGAGATTTAAGGGACAATCAGCCCCAGCATTTT.

The chain couples TRBV28 to TRBJ1-2, with D unclear. V was shortened by 7 bases and J by 1 base, with 10 bases between the two germline ends. The CDR3 has 13 residues. CDR1 MDHEN and CDR2 SYDVKM come from the germline V gene. CDR3 DNA sequence: TGTGCCAGCACCTTAGACCTTAACTATGGCTACACCTTC. Its translation is CASTLDLNYGYTF.

The chain links TRBV6-9 to TRBJ2-2; 7 bases are shared with TRBD1. CDR3 size: 15 residues. Trimming took 4 bases from V and 7 from J; bases not matched to a gene: 9. Germline CDR1 reads MNHGY; CDR2 reads SVAAGI. DNA for the CDR3: TGTGCCAGCAGTTCCGGAACAGGGGTTATCGGGGAGCTGTTTTTT. Amino acid sequence: CASSSGTGVIGELFF.

On this clonotype itself: This clone may be a read error of a much larger clone one base away. The chain links TRBV11-1 to TRBJ2-5, with a tentative D call TRBD1 (6 bases). The CDR3 runs to 13 residues. The germline V gene encodes CDR1 SGHAT and CDR2 FQDESV (reference sequence). CDR3 nucleotides: TGTGCCAGCAGCTTAGACAGGGTTGAGACCAAGTACTTC. Its protein product is CASSLDRVETKYF.

This clonotype was found many times. The rearrangement links TRBV5-1 to TRBJ1-1, with 8 bases fitting TRBD1. V was clipped by 1 base and J by 3 bases; unmatched bases: 2. This CDR3 comprises 14 residues. CDR1 and CDR2 (germline): SGHRS, YFSETQ. The CDR3 loop is CASSLSTGDTEAFF. The CDR3 nucleotides are TGCGCCAGCAGCTTGTCGACAGGGGACACTGAAGCTTTCTTT.

This clonotype appeared many times. The chain carries TRBV20-1 and TRBJ1-2; 8 nucleotides agree with TRBD1. Per germline, CDR1 DFQATT and CDR2 SNEGSKA (reference sequence). The CDR3 has 16 residues. The V segment lost 1 base and the J segment 2 bases; nucleotides outside the gene matches: 9. Written as DNA, the CDR3 is TGCAGTGCTAGAGGTGGGACAGGAAATTCCAACTATGGCTACACCTTC. Translating gives CSARGGTGNSNYGYTF.

This clonotype was picked up many times. A much larger clone lies a single base off, so this may be a read error. The conserved closing phenylalanine or tryptophan is absent in this CDR3, likely reflecting a read error. The CDR3 protein is CASTTGVGTEAFL. In nucleotides, the CDR3 is TGTGCCAGCACCACGGGGGTGGGGACTGAAGCTTTCCTT. The V and J genes are TRBV6-1 and TRBJ1-1, with D maybe TRBD1 (5 bases). The V and J ends lost 7 bases and 5 bases respectively, with 14 bases between them. CDR1 and CDR2 from the germline V gene are MNHNS and SASEGT. This CDR3 has 13 residues.

This clonotype has ten or more counts. The chain combines TRBV6-2 or TRBV6-3 with TRBJ2-7; no clear D. Trimming took 4 bases from V and 3 from J, leaving 7 bases between them. CDR1 is MNHEY, CDR2 SVGEGT, per germline. The CDR3 runs to 12 residues. CDR3 nucleotide sequence: TGTGCCAGCAGTTCCCAAAGCTACGAGCAGTACTTC. Translating it yields CASSSQSYEQYF.

This clonotype appeared a few times. CDR3 coding DNA: TGCAGTGCCGCCCCAACGCTCGACGCTAGCACAGATACGCAGTATTTT. It encodes CSAAPTLDASTDTQYF. The chain couples TRBV20-1 to TRBJ2-3; D is uncertain. The ends were cut back, 6 bases at V and 0 bases at J, with 19 bases in the middle. Germline CDR1 DFQATT, CDR2 SNEGSKA (reference sequence). The CDR3 consists of 16 residues.

This clonotype was seen many times. The V gene is TRBV7-2, the J gene TRBJ2-7; the match to TRBD2 covers 9 bases. From germline, CDR1 is SGHTA and CDR2 FQGNSA. The V and J ends lost 5 bases and 2 bases, in that order; junction bases with no gene match: 10. This CDR3 has 16 amino acids. This CDR3 reads CASSTAPLAGTYEQYF. The DNA of the CDR3 is TGTGCCAGCAGCACCGCCCCTCTAGCGGGGACCTACGAGCAGTACTTC.

This clonotype was seen many times. This sequence joins TRBV9 and TRBJ1-2, with 8 nucleotides matching TRBD1. The germline V gene encodes CDR1 SGDLS and CDR2 YYNGEE. Germline trimming cut 0 bases from V and 6 bases from J; bases unmatched to any gene: 10. CDR3 length equals 16 residues. The CDR3 DNA sequence: TGTGCCAGCAGCGTAGAGCCAGGGGGCAATATGGATGGCTACACCTTC. Its protein is CASSVEPGGNMDGYTF.

Details on this clonotype: A much larger clone lies a single base off, so this may be a read error. The chain uses TRBV6-2 or TRBV6-3 and TRBJ1-5, with 9 nucleotides matching TRBD1. V lost 7 bases to trimming and J lost 8 bases; unmatched junction nucleotides: 12. From germline, CDR1 is MNHEY and CDR2 SVGEGT. The CDR3 is made up of 15 amino acids. CDR3 loop: CASNYFGTGTKPQHF. Written as DNA, the CDR3 is TGTGCCAGCAATTATTTTGGGACAGGGACCAAGCCCCAGCATTTT.

This clonotype was picked up many times. This sequence joins TRBV6-2 or TRBV6-3 and TRBJ1-1, with unresolved D. Germline assignment: CDR1 MNHEY and CDR2 SVGEGT. Deletions cut 7 bases from V and 0 bases from J, with 9 bases between. The CDR3 is 13 amino acids. The chain's CDR3 is CASIMYLNTEAFF. The CDR3 coding sequence is TGTGCCAGCATTATGTATTTGAACACTGAAGCTTTCTTT.